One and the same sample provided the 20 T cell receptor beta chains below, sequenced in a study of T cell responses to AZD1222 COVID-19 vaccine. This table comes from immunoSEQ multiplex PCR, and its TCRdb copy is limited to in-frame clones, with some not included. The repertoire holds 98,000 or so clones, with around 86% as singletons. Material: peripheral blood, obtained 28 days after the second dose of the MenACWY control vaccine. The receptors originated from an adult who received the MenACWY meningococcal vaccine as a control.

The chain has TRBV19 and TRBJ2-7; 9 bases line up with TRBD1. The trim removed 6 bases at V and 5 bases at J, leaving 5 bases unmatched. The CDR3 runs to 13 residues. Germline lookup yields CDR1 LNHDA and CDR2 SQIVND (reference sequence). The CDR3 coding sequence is TGTGCCAGTAGCCTGCGGACAGGGGACGAGCAGTACTTC. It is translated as CASSLRTGDEQYF.

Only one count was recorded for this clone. Written as DNA, the CDR3 is TGTGCCAGTACCCTACAGCCCCGCTCTGGAAACACCATATATTTT. It is translated as CASTLQPRSGNTIYF. The V and J genes are TRBV19 and TRBJ1-3; D unclear. From germline, CDR1 is LNHDA and CDR2 SQIVND (reference sequence). This CDR3 has 15 amino acids. The V gene lost 7 bases and the J gene lost 0 bases, with 13 bases spanning the gap.

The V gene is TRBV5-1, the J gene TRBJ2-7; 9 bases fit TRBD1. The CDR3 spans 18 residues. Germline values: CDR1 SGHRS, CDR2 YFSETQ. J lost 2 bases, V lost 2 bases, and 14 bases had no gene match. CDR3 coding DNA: TGCGCCAGCAGCTTACCCCGGGTGGGACAGGGTAGTCCCTACGAGCAGTACTTC. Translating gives CASSLPRVGQGSPYEQYF. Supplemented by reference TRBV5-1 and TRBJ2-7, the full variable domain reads KAGVTQTPRYLIKTRGQQVTLSCSPISGHRSVSWYQQTPGQGLQFLFEYFSETQRNKGNFPGRFSGRQFSNSRSEMNVSTLELGDSALYLCASSLPRVGQGSPYEQYFGPGTRLTVT.

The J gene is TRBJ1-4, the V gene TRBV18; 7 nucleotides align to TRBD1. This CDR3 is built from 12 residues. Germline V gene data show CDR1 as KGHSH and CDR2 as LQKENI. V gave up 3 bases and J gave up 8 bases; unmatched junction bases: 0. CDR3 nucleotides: TGTGCCAGCTCACCGGACAGGGAAAAACTGTTTTTT. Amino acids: CASSPDREKLFF.

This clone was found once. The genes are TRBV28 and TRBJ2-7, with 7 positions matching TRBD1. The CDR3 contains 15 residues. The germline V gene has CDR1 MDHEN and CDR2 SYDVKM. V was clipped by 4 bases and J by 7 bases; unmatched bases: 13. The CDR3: CASSSRQGLSQEQYF. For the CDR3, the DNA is TGTGCCAGCAGTTCTCGACAGGGTTTAAGTCAAGAGCAGTACTTC.

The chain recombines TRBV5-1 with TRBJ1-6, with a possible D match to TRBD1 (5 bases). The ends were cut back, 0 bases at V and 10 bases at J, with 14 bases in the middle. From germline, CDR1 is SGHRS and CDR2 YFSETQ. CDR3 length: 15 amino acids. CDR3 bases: TGCGCCAGCAGCTTGGGGCAGGGACTTGGGTCACCCCTCCACTTT. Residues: CASSLGQGLGSPLHF.

In nucleotides, the CDR3 is TGCGCCAGCAGCTTGGTACAGGGGGCGAGGTATACGCAGTATTTT. Residues: CASSLVQGARYTQYF. This chain connects TRBV5-1 to TRBJ2-3; 9 bases align to TRBD1. CDR1 and CDR2 (germline): SGHRS, YFSETQ. The V and J ends lost 0 bases and 7 bases, in that order; junction bases with no gene match: 6. The CDR3 runs to 15 residues.

The CDR3 coding sequence is TGTGCCAGCAGTTACTCTACAGGGAATCCGAGCGAGCAGTACTTC. Its translation is CASSYSTGNPSEQYF. This chain uses TRBV6-5 with TRBJ2-7, with D possibly TRBD1 on 6 matching bases. Trimming stripped 0 bases from V and 6 bases from J, with 15 bases between. The CDR3 spans 15 residues. Germline V gives CDR1 MNHEY, CDR2 SVGAGI.

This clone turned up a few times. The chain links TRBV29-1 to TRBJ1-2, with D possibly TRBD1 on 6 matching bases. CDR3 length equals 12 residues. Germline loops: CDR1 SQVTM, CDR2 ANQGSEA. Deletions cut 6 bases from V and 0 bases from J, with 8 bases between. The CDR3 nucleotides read TGCAGCGTAGGGGGAGCTAACTATGGCTACACCTTC. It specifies CSVGGANYGYTF.

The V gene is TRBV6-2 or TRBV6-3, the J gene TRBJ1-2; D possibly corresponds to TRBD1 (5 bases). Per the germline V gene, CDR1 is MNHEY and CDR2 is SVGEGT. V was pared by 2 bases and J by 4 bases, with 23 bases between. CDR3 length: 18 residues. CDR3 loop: CASSYAPGARAKIYGYTF. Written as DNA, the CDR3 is TGTGCCAGCAGTTACGCCCCCGGGGCAAGGGCCAAAATCTATGGCTACACCTTC.

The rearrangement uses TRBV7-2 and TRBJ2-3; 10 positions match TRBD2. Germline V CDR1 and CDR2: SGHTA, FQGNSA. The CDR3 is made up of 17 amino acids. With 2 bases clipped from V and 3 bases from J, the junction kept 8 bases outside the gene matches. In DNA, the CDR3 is TGTGCCAGCAGCTTATCCCCAGCGGGGGGGCTAACAGATACGCAGTATTTT. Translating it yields CASSLSPAGGLTDTQYF.

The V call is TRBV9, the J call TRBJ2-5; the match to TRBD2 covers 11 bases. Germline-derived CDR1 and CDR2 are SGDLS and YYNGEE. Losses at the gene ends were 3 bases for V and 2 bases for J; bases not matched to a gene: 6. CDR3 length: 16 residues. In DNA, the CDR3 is TGTGCCAGCAGCGGGACCTTAGCGGGGGGGCAAGAGACCCAGTACTTC. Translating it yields CASSGTLAGGQETQYF.

CDR3 sequence reads: CASTSGVYEQYF. DNA for the CDR3: TGTGCCAGCACCTCCGGGGTCTACGAGCAGTACTTC. J is TRBJ2-7 and V is TRBV28; D perhaps matches TRBD2 (5 bases). V was trimmed by 7 bases and J by 3 bases, leaving 10 bases between them. The CDR3 extends over 12 amino acids. Germline V gene sequence: CDR1 MDHEN, CDR2 SYDVKM.

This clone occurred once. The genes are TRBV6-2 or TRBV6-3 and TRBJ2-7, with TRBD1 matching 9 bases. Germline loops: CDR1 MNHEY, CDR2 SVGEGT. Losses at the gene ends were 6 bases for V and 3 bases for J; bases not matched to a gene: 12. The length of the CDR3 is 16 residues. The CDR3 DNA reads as TGTGCCAGCAGCTCTCACCCGGGACAGGGAGACTACGAGCAGTACTTC. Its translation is CASSSHPGQGDYEQYF.

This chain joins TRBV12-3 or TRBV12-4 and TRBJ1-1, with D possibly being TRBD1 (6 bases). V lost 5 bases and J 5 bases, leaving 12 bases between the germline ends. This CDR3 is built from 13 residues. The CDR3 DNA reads TGTGCCAGCAGTGGGGGGGCGTATACTGAAGCTTTCTTT. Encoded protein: CASSGGAYTEAFF.

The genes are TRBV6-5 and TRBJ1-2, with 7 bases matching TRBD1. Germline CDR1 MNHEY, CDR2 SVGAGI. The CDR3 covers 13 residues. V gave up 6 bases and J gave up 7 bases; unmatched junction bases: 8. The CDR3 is CASSPGTVSGYTF. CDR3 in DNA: TGTGCCAGCAGCCCAGGGACAGTAAGTGGCTACACCTTC.

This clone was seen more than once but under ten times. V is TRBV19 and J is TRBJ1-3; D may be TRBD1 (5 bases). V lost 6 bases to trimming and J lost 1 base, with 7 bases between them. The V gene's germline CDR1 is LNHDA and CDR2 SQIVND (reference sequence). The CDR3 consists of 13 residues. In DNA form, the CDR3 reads TGTGCCAGTAGCAGGGTATCTGGAAACACCATATATTTT. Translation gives CASSRVSGNTIYF.

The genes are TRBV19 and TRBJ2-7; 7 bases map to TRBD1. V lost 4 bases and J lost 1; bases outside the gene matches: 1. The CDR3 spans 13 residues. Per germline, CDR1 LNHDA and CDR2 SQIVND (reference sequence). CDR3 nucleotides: TGTGCCAGTAGTACAGGGGGTTCCTACGAGCAGTACTTC. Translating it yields CASSTGGSYEQYF.

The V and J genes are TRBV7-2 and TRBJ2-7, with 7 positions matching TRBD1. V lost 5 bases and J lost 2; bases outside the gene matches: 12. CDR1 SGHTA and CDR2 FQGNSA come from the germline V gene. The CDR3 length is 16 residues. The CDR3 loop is CASSPERQGSTYEQYF. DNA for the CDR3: TGTGCCAGCAGCCCAGAGAGACAGGGCTCTACCTACGAGCAGTACTTC.

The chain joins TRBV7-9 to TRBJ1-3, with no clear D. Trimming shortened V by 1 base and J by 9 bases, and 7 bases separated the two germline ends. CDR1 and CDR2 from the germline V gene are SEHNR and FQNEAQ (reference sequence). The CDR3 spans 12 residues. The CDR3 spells CASSLGDGTIYF. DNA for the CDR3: TGTGCCAGCAGCTTAGGTGATGGCACCATATATTTT.